This T cell receptor (beta chain) is drawn from a study of T cell responses to AZD1222 COVID-19 vaccine. The CDR3 contains 12 residues. Germline values: CDR1 SQVTM, CDR2 ANQGSEA. Note on this clone: Its antigen is unidentified.

Broader study findings: Along spike, vaccine-associated CD4 TCRs were found throughout, with dominance at 160-218 and 743-854. Only a handful of individuals given AZD1222 were seropositive at baseline. As reported, nearly half of all spike-specific TCRs target variant regions that are unmutated. There were mostly white British donors and more females than males, and clonal diversity was possibly underestimated.

Here immunoSEQ multiplex PCR was the method, and the copy in TCRdb shows in-frame clones only, minus some. This repertoire shows around 130,000 clones, over 90% found once; its top ten account for 5% to 5.5%. This TCR was recovered from an adult in good health. The sequencing here drew on peripheral blood, taken on day 0 of AZD1222 vaccination. V usage is TRBV29-1 and J usage is TRBJ2-1; 8 bases agree with TRBD2. The CDR3 region has the DNA TGCAGTGCGGGAGGTTCCTACAATGAGCAGTTCTTC. Protein: CSAGGSYNEQFF.